This T cell receptor (beta chain) was sequenced during a study of regulatory T cells in long-lasting Graves disease. Study-level results: Patients with persistent disease showed a bias toward TRBV28, TRBJ1-2 and TRBJ2-5.

Trimming shortened V by 5 bases and J by 6 bases, and 16 bases separated the two germline ends. The germline V gene encodes CDR1 DFQATT and CDR2 SNEGSKA (reference sequence). This CDR3 spans 13 amino acids. At least ten counts were recorded for this clonotype. As yet, its antigen is unknown. Time point here: persistent/refractory GD, antithyroid drugs over 5 years with positive TRAb. PBMC RNA served as the TCR library source. Clinicians diagnosed Graves' disease using American Thyroid Association guidelines. Those enrolled as patients came out of an endocrinology department in Xi'an, China. HTBI primers from iRepertoire and Arm-PCR of CDR3 regions yielded the TCR beta libraries. TCRdb reprocessed the multiplex PCR reads with MiXCR, giving one entry per CDR3 protein. The sample contains 350,000 to 450,000 distinct CDR3 sequences, about a fifth of which appear only once.

The chain couples TRBV20-1 to TRBJ1-1; TRBD1 might be the D (5 bases). This receptor was taken from a female donor with Graves disease. This material consisted of peripheral blood mononuclear cells (PBMCs), taken when the disease was refractory, from a patient treated with antithyroid drugs. In nucleotides, the CDR3 is TGCAGTGCTTCGTGGGGGATGGTCGCTGAAGCTTTCTTT. Amino acid sequence: CSASWGMVAEAFF.